This T cell receptor beta chain was obtained from a study of blood T cell repertoires in COVID-19. On the study more broadly: Acute and convalescent COVID-19 specimens originated in the United States, Italy and Spain. T cells, B-cell-depleted T cells, or PBMCs provided the cDNA or gDNA that served as material.

Per the original methods: For nucleated cells, counts were estimated from reference gene primer amplification. Assay used: immunoSEQ multiplex PCR; TCRdb lists only in-frame clones, some missing. V and J calls plus clone size are reproduced from that table; the DNA served to infer D and trimming. The data show approximately 130,000 clones, 70% to 80% seen once. The CDR3 is made up of 15 amino acids. V lost 4 bases and J 2 bases, leaving 15 bases between the germline ends. The germline V gene encodes CDR1 LNHNV and CDR2 YYDKDF (reference sequence). The TCR comes from a human donor in a cohort sampled during active COVID-19. The chain combines TRBV15 with TRBJ2-7, with D unclear. The sample consisted of peripheral blood. CDR3 loop: CATSTRPIVPYEQYF. CDR3 in DNA: TGTGCCACCAGCACGCGCCCCATTGTCCCCTACGAGCAGTACTTC.